Presented here are 20 T cell receptor beta chains from one specimen sequenced in a study of spatial heterogeneity in lung cancer. Regarding time point: sample taken at primary tumor resection. The authors sequenced whole RNA from tumor, nontumor lung or frozen PBMC without sorting. MiXCR, applied by TCRdb to the 5' RACE reads, yields one record per CDR3 protein. The data hold 8,500 to 14,000 distinct CDR3 sequences, with about 3.7% observed a single time. Sequencing was performed on PBMCs, taken at surgery. Every receptor here comes from a female donor with early-stage non-small cell lung cancer.

This clonotype was picked up many times. The library was designed around alpha chains, so this beta chain is a stray read whose abundance carries little weight. J is TRBJ2-7 and V is TRBV5-6; 8 nucleotides agree with TRBD1. CDR3 length: 14 amino acids. CDR1 is SGHDT and CDR2 is YYEEEE in the germline V gene. V lost 4 bases and J lost 1; bases outside the gene matches: 4. The CDR3 region is CASSRWTGSYEQYF. As DNA, the CDR3 is TGTGCCAGCAGCCGCTGGACAGGGTCCTACGAGCAGTACTTC.

This clonotype has a count of ten or more. This beta chain lies outside the target of a library built for alpha chains; its clone size means little. The chain recombines TRBV12-3 or TRBV12-4 with TRBJ1-2, with no clear D. CDR3 size: 12 residues. Trimming took off 1 base at V and 8 bases at J, with 8 bases between the two ends. The CDR3 protein is CASSLDERGYTF. In DNA form, the CDR3 reads TGTGCCAGCAGTTTAGATGAGAGGGGCTACACCTTC.

This clonotype was seen ten or more times. A library prepared for alpha chains yielded this beta chain as an off-target read; its size is of little meaning. This chain uses TRBV20-1 with TRBJ2-3; 9 bases fit TRBD2. In germline, CDR1 is DFQATT, CDR2 SNEGSKA (reference sequence). V lost 6 bases to trimming and J lost 4 bases; unmatched junction nucleotides: 8. The CDR3 has 14 residues. CDR3 sequence reads: CSALRGGASDTQYF. The DNA for the CDR3 is TGCAGTGCCCTCCGCGGGGGGGCCTCAGATACGCAGTATTTT.

This clonotype was counted ten times or more. This beta chain was picked up by a library intended for alpha chains and is off target, so its count carries little meaning. This rearrangement joins TRBV3-1 to TRBJ2-5; 14 bases map to TRBD2. The trim removed 1 base at V and 2 bases at J, leaving 0 bases unmatched. Looked up from germline, CDR1 is LGHDT and CDR2 is YNNKEL (reference sequence). This CDR3 has 16 amino acids. CDR3 amino acids: CASSQGTSGGQETQYF. CDR3 nucleotide sequence: TGTGCCAGCAGCCAAGGGACTAGCGGGGGGCAAGAGACCCAGTACTTC.

This clonotype occurred many times. In a library made to pick up alpha chains, this beta chain is a stray read with a size that means little. The chain couples TRBV20-1 to TRBJ2-5; 8 bases are a match to TRBD2. V trimming: 5 bases; J trimming: 0 bases; junction bases outside the gene matches: 11. Germline assignment: CDR1 DFQATT and CDR2 SNEGSKA (reference sequence). CDR3 length equals 16 residues. CDR3 residues: CSALRGSGDHQETQYF. CDR3 bases: TGCAGTGCTCTGCGCGGTAGCGGGGACCACCAAGAGACCCAGTACTTC.

With regard to this clonotype: This beta chain was picked up by a library intended for alpha chains and is off target, so its count carries little meaning. V usage is TRBV6-2 or TRBV6-3 and J usage is TRBJ2-5; TRBD2 agrees at 9 bases. The CDR3 extends over 16 amino acids. J was trimmed by 5 bases and V by 6 bases; bases with no gene match: 13. In germline, CDR1 is MNHEY, CDR2 SVGEGT. CDR3 in DNA: TGTGCCAGCAGCCCCCGCGGGCGGGGGGGCCGGGAGACCCAGTACTTC. It encodes CASSPRGRGGRETQYF.

In its sample, this clonotype was seen a few times. For a library built for alpha chains, this beta chain is a stray read; little rests on its size. The CDR3, as DNA: TGTGCCAGTTCGGAACGGCACGGCCGGGCCGGGGAGCTGTTTTTT. It specifies CASSERHGRAGELFF. The chain carries TRBV19 and TRBJ2-2; D remains ambiguous. The V gene's germline CDR1 is LNHDA and CDR2 SQIVND (reference sequence). CDR3 length equals 15 residues. Between the trimmed V and J ends, which lost 8 bases and 6 bases, there was a span of 19 bases.

This clonotype was detected many times. As an off-target read in a library built for alpha chains, this beta chain has a frequency of little significance. This rearrangement joins TRBV7-2 to TRBJ2-5, with 7 bases lining up with TRBD1. From germline, CDR1 is SGHTA and CDR2 FQGNSA. Losses at the gene ends were 4 bases for V and 0 bases for J; bases not matched to a gene: 5. CDR3 size: 15 residues. The CDR3 loop reads CASSSGTAYQETQYF. The DNA of the CDR3 is TGTGCCAGCAGCTCTGGGACAGCGTACCAAGAGACCCAGTACTTC.

This clonotype has at least ten counts. This beta chain was picked up by a library intended for alpha chains and is off target, so its count carries little meaning. The rearrangement links TRBV5-6 to TRBJ1-2; D ambiguous. Trimming removed 5 bases from V and 3 bases from J, with 17 bases in between. In germline, CDR1 is SGHDT, CDR2 YYEEEE. The CDR3 loop spans 15 amino acids. The CDR3 sequence: CASRWRRPGDYGYTF. CDR3 DNA: TGTGCCAGCAGATGGAGACGTCCCGGGGACTATGGCTACACCTTC.

This clonotype was picked up many times. This beta chain is off target for a library built for alpha chains, so its abundance means little. The CDR3 here is CASSRSQGISEQYF. The CDR3 DNA is TGTGCCAGCTCACGTTCTCAGGGTATTTCCGAGCAGTACTTC. The gene calls are TRBV18 and TRBJ2-7, with a weak D call TRBD1 (5 bases). Germline-derived CDR1 and CDR2 are KGHSH and LQKENI. The V and J ends lost 4 bases and 6 bases respectively, with 16 bases between them. The CDR3 consists of 14 residues.

This clonotype occurred a few times. This beta chain is off target for a library built for alpha chains, so its abundance means little. This chain uses TRBV7-9 with TRBJ2-6, with D unresolved. This CDR3 contains 18 residues. The ends were cut back, 6 bases at V and 0 bases at J, with 18 bases in the middle. Germline CDR1 and CDR2: SEHNR and FQNEAQ (reference sequence). CDR3 protein: CASSPPSGRTSGANVLTF. The CDR3 coding sequence is TGTGCCAGCAGTCCTCCGTCGGGCAGAACCTCTGGGGCCAACGTCCTGACTTTC.

This clonotype was found many times. With the library built for alpha chains, this beta chain is off target and its frequency is not meaningful. V usage is TRBV7-6 and J usage is TRBJ1-3, with D unresolved. Trimming removed 5 bases from V and 0 bases from J, with 20 bases in between. From germline, CDR1 is SGHVS and CDR2 FNYEAQ. The CDR3 length is 18 residues. The CDR3 DNA reads TGTGCCAGCAGCAGTCTGGCACCAAACCGCCTCTCTGGAAACACCATATATTTT. It specifies CASSSLAPNRLSGNTIYF.

This clonotype was seen repeatedly, ten times or more. This beta chain turned up in a library designed for alpha chains; as an off-target read, its abundance says little. The J gene is TRBJ2-2, the V gene TRBV5-6, with TRBD2 matching 12 bases. V lost 4 bases and J lost 6; bases outside the gene matches: 7. Germline V gene data show CDR1 as SGHDT and CDR2 as YYEEEE. This CDR3 is 16 amino acids long. The CDR3 nucleotides read TGTGCCAGCAGCCTCCTAGCGGGAGGGCTTTCCGGGGAGCTGTTTTTT. This sequence encodes CASSLLAGGLSGELFF. Variable domain in full (rest from reference TRBV5-6 and TRBJ2-2): DAGVTQSPTHLIKTRGQQVTLRCSPKSGHDTVSWYQQALGQGPQFIFQYYEEEERQRGNFPDRFSGHQFPNYSSELNVNALLLGDSALYLCASSLLAGGLSGELFFGEGSRLTVL.

A few counts support this clonotype. This beta chain is a stray read from a library made for alpha chains; its abundance is not meaningful. This chain connects TRBV28 to TRBJ1-2, with a possible D match to TRBD1 (6 bases). The V gene lost 4 bases and the J gene lost 4 bases, with 10 bases spanning the gap. The CDR3 has 13 amino acids. CDR1 is MDHEN, CDR2 SYDVKM, per germline. CDR3 bases: TGTGCCAGCAGTTATGGGACACCCTATGGCTACACCTTC. It yields the protein CASSYGTPYGYTF.

This clonotype showed up just a few times. This beta chain appears as a stray read in a library generated for alpha chains; its size is not informative. The chain recombines TRBV14 with TRBJ2-7; TRBD1 is a possible D gene (6 bases). The CDR3 runs 15 residues. CDR1 SGHDN and CDR2 FVKESK come from the germline V gene. V shed 0 bases and J shed 2 bases, with 11 bases lying between them. The CDR3 sequence is CASSQETGLTYEQYF. CDR3 sequence (DNA): TGTGCCAGCAGCCAAGAAACAGGGCTGACCTACGAGCAGTACTTC.

This clonotype has at least ten counts. The library was built for alpha chains, so this beta chain is an off-target read and its size means little. The V gene is TRBV7-9, the J gene TRBJ1-1; 8 nucleotides align to TRBD1. CDR1 is SEHNR, CDR2 FQNEAQ, per germline (reference sequence). This CDR3 comprises 17 residues. With 1 base clipped from V and 0 bases from J, the junction kept 7 bases outside the gene matches. The CDR3 spells CASSLVGQGLLNTEAFF. As DNA, the CDR3 is TGTGCCAGCAGCTTAGTTGGACAGGGACTTTTGAACACTGAAGCTTTCTTT.

This clonotype was counted only a few times. The library was prepared for alpha chains; this beta chain is a stray read, so its frequency means little. V is TRBV2 and J is TRBJ1-5; TRBD1 is a possible D gene (6 bases). Germline V lookup: CDR1 SNHLY, CDR2 FYNNEI. This CDR3 region has 14 residues. The V end lost 5 bases, the J end lost 0 bases, and 8 bases lay between the germline ends. CDR3 loop: CASSNRVSNQPQHF. Here the CDR3 DNA reads TGTGCCAGCAGTAACAGGGTTAGCAATCAGCCCCAGCATTTT.

As regards this clonotype: Since it is a stray read in a library aimed at alpha chains, this beta chain has a size that is not meaningful. The chain joins TRBV6-2 or TRBV6-3 to TRBJ2-3; D ambiguous. Per germline, CDR1 MNHEY and CDR2 SVGEGT. There are 15 residues in the CDR3. Deletions cut 5 bases from V and 4 bases from J, with 16 bases between. DNA for the CDR3: TGTGCCAGCAGTAACCGGGCCGCCGTGGCAGATACGCAGTATTTT. Residues: CASSNRAAVADTQYF.

This clonotype has ten or more counts. A library prepared for alpha chains yielded this beta chain as an off-target read; its size is of little meaning. V usage is TRBV20-1 and J usage is TRBJ2-7, with 7 bases lining up with TRBD1. The germline V gene encodes CDR1 DFQATT and CDR2 SNEGSKA (reference sequence). V lost 0 bases, J lost 3 bases, and 5 bases stayed unmatched. The CDR3 is 14 amino acids. This CDR3 reads CSARDFGTDYEQYF. DNA for the CDR3: TGCAGTGCTAGAGATTTCGGGACAGACTACGAGCAGTACTTC.

The table lists this clonotype with many counts. Because the library targeted alpha chains, this beta chain is an off-target read whose size means little. V and J are TRBV20-1 and TRBJ1-1, with D maybe TRBD1 (5 bases). The CDR3 consists of 11 residues. Germline V gives CDR1 DFQATT, CDR2 SNEGSKA (reference sequence). The V end lost 6 bases, the J end lost 7 bases, and 12 bases lay between the germline ends. In nucleotides, the CDR3 is TGCAGTGCGCCAGGGAATGATGAAGCTTTCTTT. The encoded protein is CSAPGNDEAFF.